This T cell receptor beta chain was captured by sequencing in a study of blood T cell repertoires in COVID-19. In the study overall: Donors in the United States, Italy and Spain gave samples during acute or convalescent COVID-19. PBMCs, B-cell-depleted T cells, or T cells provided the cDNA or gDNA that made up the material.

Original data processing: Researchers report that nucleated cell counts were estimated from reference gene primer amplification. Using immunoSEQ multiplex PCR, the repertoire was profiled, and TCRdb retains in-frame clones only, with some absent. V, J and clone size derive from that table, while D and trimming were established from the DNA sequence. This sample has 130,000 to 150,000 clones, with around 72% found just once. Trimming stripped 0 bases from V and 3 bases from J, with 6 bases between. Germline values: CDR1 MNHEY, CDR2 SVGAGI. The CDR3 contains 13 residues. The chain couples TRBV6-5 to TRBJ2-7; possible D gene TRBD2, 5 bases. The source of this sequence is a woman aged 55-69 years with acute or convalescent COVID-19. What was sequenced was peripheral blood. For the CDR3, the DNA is TGTGCCAGCAGTTACTCAGGGAGCTACGAGCAGTACTTC. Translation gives CASSYSGSYEQYF.